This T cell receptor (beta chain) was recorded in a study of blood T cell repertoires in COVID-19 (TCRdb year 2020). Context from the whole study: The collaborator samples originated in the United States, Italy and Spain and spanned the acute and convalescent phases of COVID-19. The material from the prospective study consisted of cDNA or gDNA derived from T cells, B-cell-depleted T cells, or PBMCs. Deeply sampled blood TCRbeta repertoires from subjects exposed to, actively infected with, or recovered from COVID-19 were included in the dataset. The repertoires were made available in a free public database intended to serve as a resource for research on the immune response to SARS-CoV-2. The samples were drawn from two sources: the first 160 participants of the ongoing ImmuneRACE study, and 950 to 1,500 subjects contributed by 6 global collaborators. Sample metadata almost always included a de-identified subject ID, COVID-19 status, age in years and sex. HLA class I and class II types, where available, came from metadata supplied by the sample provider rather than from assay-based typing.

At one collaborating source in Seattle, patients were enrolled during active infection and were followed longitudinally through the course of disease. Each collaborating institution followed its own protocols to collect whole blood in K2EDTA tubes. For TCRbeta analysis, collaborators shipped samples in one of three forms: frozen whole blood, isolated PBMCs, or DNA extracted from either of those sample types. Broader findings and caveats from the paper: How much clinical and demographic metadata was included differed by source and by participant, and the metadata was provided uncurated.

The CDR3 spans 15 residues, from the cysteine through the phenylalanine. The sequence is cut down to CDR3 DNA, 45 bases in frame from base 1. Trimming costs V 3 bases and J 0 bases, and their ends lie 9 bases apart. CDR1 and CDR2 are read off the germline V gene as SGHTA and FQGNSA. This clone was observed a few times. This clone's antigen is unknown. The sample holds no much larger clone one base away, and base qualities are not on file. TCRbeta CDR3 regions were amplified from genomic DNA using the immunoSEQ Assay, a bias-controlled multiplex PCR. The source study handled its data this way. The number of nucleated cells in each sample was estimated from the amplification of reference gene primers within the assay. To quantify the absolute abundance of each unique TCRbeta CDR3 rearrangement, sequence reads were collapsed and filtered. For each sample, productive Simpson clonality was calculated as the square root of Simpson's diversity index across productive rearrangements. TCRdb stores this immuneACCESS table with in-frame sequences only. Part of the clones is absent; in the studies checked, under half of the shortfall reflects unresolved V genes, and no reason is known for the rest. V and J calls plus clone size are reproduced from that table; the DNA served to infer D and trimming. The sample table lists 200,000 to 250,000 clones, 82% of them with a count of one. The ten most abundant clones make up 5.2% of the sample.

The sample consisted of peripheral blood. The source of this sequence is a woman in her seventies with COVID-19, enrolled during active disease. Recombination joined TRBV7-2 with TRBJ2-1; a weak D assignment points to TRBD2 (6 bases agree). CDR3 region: CASSFGSTSYNEQFF. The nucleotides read TGTGCCAGCAGCTTCGGGAGTACCTCCTACAATGAGCAGTTCTTC.